These T cell receptor beta chains were read from a single sample in a study of cytomegalovirus exposure and HLA in healthy donors. TCRdb keeps only in-frame clones here, not all; method: immunoSEQ multiplex PCR. The sample holds about 330,000 clones; around 87% are singletons and the top ten take 1.2%. The sequencing sample was made of PBMCs. Receptor source: a woman aged 25 to 39 in good health and CMV-seropositive. The CDR3 runs from the conserved cysteine through the conserved F or W. The D gene is left open where the match is weak. Clone size is given for some rows only: seen once, a few or many times, or a class if the clone is expanded.

V	D	size	J	DNA	CDR3
TRBV7-6	-	-	TRBJ1-1	TGTGCCAGCAGCCTAGATGGCGGCACTGAAGCTTTCTTT	CASSLDGGTEAFF
TRBV29-1	-	-	TRBJ1-1	TGCAGCGTTAAACACGGGTCTCTTAACACTGAAGCTTTCTTT	CSVKHGSLNTEAFF
TRBV4-3	-	-	TRBJ1-1	TGCGCCAGCAGCCAAGAGGCAGGGAACACTGAAGCTTTCTTT	CASSQEAGNTEAFF
TRBV10-3	TRBD2	-	TRBJ2-7	TGTGCCGCTCGCGGGGGGTCCTACGAGCAGTACTTC	CAARGGSYEQYF
TRBV28	TRBD2	-	TRBJ2-1	TGTGCCAGCAGTTATATTCTAGCGGAGAATGAGCAGTTCTTC	CASSYILAENEQFF
TRBV7-3	TRBD2	-	TRBJ2-1	TGTGCCAGCAGCTTAGTAGCGGGAGTGGACAATGAGCAGTTCTTC	CASSLVAGVDNEQFF
TRBV6-5	TRBD2	-	TRBJ2-7	TGTGCCAGCAGCATGGGACTAGCGGCCTCCTACGAGCAGTACTTC	CASSMGLAASYEQYF
TRBV30	-	-	TRBJ1-5	TGTGCCTGGAGTGTAGGTAACAATCAGCCCCAGCATTTT	CAWSVGNNQPQHF
TRBV7-3	TRBD1	-	TRBJ2-5	TGTGCCAGCAGCCTAACAGGGGGCGGGGAGACCCAGTACTTC	CASSLTGGGETQYF
TRBV27	TRBD1	-	TRBJ2-7	TGTGCCAGCAGACTGACAGGGGGCGGTCCCTACGAGCAGTACTTC	CASRLTGGGPYEQYF
TRBV6-5	-	-	TRBJ2-1	TGTGCCAGCAGTACCTCTCACTTCAATGAGCAGTTCTTC	CASSTSHFNEQFF
TRBV30	-	few	TRBJ1-5	TGTGCCTGGAGTTCGGGGTCCTCCAATCTCCAGCATTTT	CAWSSGSSNLQHF
TRBV9	-	-	TRBJ1-1	TGTGCCAGCAGCGTAGCAACAGCCTCTGAAGCTTTCTTT	CASSVATASEAFF